This T cell receptor beta chain was profiled in a study of blood T cells in healthy people across ages. Study-level points and caveats: The fall in TCR beta diversity per million T cells was roughly linear with age. The authors considered diversity estimates from one million T cells to be underestimates.

As for this clonotype: Its specificity is unknown.

Through a sample-barcoded 5' primer and a J-beta primer mix, a second PCR was run for 7 to 11 cycles. Every molecule of cDNA carried a tag from a template-switch adaptor with 12 random nucleotides. TCRdb ran MiXCR on the 5' RACE reads and lists one entry per CDR3 protein. The sample consists of 1.5 million to 2 million distinct CDR3 sequences, 28% of them appearing once. Germline values: CDR1 SGHDN, CDR2 FVKESK. With 1 base removed from V and 10 bases from J, the gap between germline ends came to 8 bases. The length of the CDR3 is 12 residues. Every donor contributed about 10 milliliters of peripheral blood by blood draw.

Sequencing was done on a sample of blood. This sequence originates from a woman in her 30s in good health. This chain joins TRBV14 and TRBJ2-1; D gene ambiguous. The CDR3 spells CASSQVVREQFF. As DNA, the CDR3 is TGTGCCAGCAGCCAAGTTGTTCGAGAGCAGTTCTTC.